The 30 T cell receptor beta chains below all came from one sample that was sequenced in a study of control samples from healthy donors and cancer patients. Sequencing used immunoSEQ multiplex PCR; TCRdb keeps in-frame clones, though not all of them. The table has some 130,000 clones, about 93% seen once. The source material was blood. The receptors were sampled from a man aged 35 to 55 in good health.

The chain couples TRBV30 to TRBJ1-5; 7 nucleotides align to TRBD1. The CDR3 spans 14 residues. Looked up from germline, CDR1 is GTSNPN and CDR2 is SVGIG (reference sequence). Germline trimming cut 0 bases from V and 2 bases from J; bases unmatched to any gene: 1. The CDR3 DNA follows: TGTGCCTGGAGTGTTGGGACAGGCAATCAGCCCCAGCATTTT. Its protein is CAWSVGTGNQPQHF.

The chain carries TRBV5-1 and TRBJ2-3; TRBD1 agrees at 8 bases. Germline V gives CDR1 SGHRS, CDR2 YFSETQ. The CDR3 totals 17 residues. The V and J ends lost 4 bases and 2 bases, in that order; junction bases with no gene match: 12. This CDR3 reads CASSRGQVIGSTDTQYF. The CDR3 bases are TGCGCCAGCAGCCGGGGACAGGTAATCGGTTCCACAGATACGCAGTATTTT.

The rearrangement joins TRBV4-2 to TRBJ1-2; possible D gene TRBD1, 6 bases. The CDR3 consists of 14 residues. Trimming shortened V by 3 bases and J by 9 bases, and 17 bases separated the two germline ends. Germline V CDR1 and CDR2: LGHNA, YNFKEQ. CDR3 region: CASSQGRAGERYTF. CDR3 DNA: TGTGCCAGCAGCCAGGGTCGCGCAGGGGAGCGCTACACCTTC.

The V call is TRBV9, the J call TRBJ1-2, with D uncertain. The germline gives CDR1 SGDLS, CDR2 YYNGEE. Trimming pared 0 bases from V and 2 bases from J, leaving 2 bases between. The CDR3 contains 12 residues. The CDR3 region is CASSVGNYGYTF. CDR3 nucleotide sequence: TGTGCCAGCAGCGTAGGAAACTATGGCTACACCTTC.

The chain is built from TRBV4-2 and TRBJ2-3; D call uncertain. Germline assignment: CDR1 LGHNA and CDR2 YNFKEQ. The CDR3 contains 11 residues. Trimming stripped 1 base from V and 6 bases from J, with 2 bases between. This CDR3 reads CASSQVDTQYF. Here the CDR3 DNA reads TGTGCCAGCAGCCAAGTGGATACGCAGTATTTT.

The J gene is TRBJ2-3, the V gene TRBV7-8; 9 nucleotides align to TRBD2. The CDR3 is 16 amino acids. The V gene's germline CDR1 is SGHVS and CDR2 FQNEAQ. The ends lost 2 bases at V and 3 bases at J; junction bases unmatched: 6. CDR3 sequence (DNA): TGTGCCAGCAGCTTATGGGGGAGCGGGGGGACAGATACGCAGTATTTT. Translated, it gives CASSLWGSGGTDTQYF.

V usage is TRBV11-2 and J usage is TRBJ1-1; TRBD1 aligns across 8 bases. V gave up 5 bases and J gave up 1 base; unmatched junction bases: 3. This CDR3 is 14 amino acids long. Looked up from germline, CDR1 is SGHAT and CDR2 is FQNNGV. The CDR3, as DNA: TGTGCCAGCAGCCTAGGACAGGGGAACACTGAAGCTTTCTTT. Translated, it gives CASSLGQGNTEAFF.

The genes are TRBV10-2 and TRBJ2-3, with 12 bases matching TRBD2. V dropped 4 bases and J dropped 7; count of bases not matched to a gene: 9. Germline V lookup: CDR1 WSHSY, CDR2 SAAADI. This CDR3 is 16 amino acids long. The CDR3: CASSAGKLAGGYTQYF. The CDR3 DNA reads TGCGCCAGCAGTGCGGGTAAACTAGCGGGGGGATATACGCAGTATTTT.

The J gene is TRBJ2-3, the V gene TRBV7-9; 12 positions agree with TRBD2. V lost 5 bases, J lost 0 bases, and 6 bases stayed unmatched. Germline V CDR1 and CDR2: SEHNR, FQNEAQ (reference sequence). This CDR3 has 17 residues. CDR3 DNA: TGTGCCAGCAGCACGGAGGGACTAGCGGGTAGCACAGATACGCAGTATTTT. Its protein is CASSTEGLAGSTDTQYF.

The V gene is TRBV5-1, the J gene TRBJ2-7; unclear D gene. With 0 bases removed from V and 2 bases from J, the gap between germline ends came to 9 bases. Germline V CDR1 and CDR2: SGHRS, YFSETQ. The CDR3 runs to 14 residues. The CDR3 sequence is CASSLGPPPYEQYF. Here the CDR3 DNA reads TGCGCCAGCAGCTTGGGGCCTCCGCCCTACGAGCAGTACTTC.

The gene calls are TRBV11-1 and TRBJ1-1, with TRBD1 as a possible D gene (5 bases). The V end lost 2 bases, the J end lost 7 bases, and 11 bases lay between the germline ends. From germline, CDR1 is SGHAT and CDR2 FQDESV (reference sequence). The CDR3 length is 13 residues. In DNA, the CDR3 is TGTGCCAGCAGCTTATTGATGGGGGTTGAAGCTTTCTTT. Protein: CASSLLMGVEAFF.

This chain's CDR3 is CASSSSPGTGREKLFF. The CDR3 DNA reads TGCGCCAGCAGCTCATCCCCCGGGACAGGGCGAGAAAAACTGTTTTTT. The rearrangement joins TRBV5-1 to TRBJ1-4; TRBD1 matches 9 bases. CDR3 size: 16 residues. Germline values: CDR1 SGHRS, CDR2 YFSETQ. V lost 3 bases, J lost 8 bases, and 11 bases stayed unmatched. The full variable domain, completed using reference TRBV5-1 and TRBJ1-4, is KAGVTQTPRYLIKTRGQQVTLSCSPISGHRSVSWYQQTPGQGLQFLFEYFSETQRNKGNFPGRFSGRQFSNSRSEMNVSTLELGDSALYLCASSSSPGTGREKLFFGSGTQLSVL.

This chain joins TRBV30 and TRBJ2-3; perhaps TRBD1 as D (6 bases). Germline V gene lookup returns CDR1 GTSNPN and CDR2 SVGIG (reference sequence). V shed 4 bases and J shed 7 bases, with 21 bases lying between them. The CDR3 totals 15 residues. CDR3 region: CAWTFSGTSQYTQYF. The DNA of the CDR3 is TGTGCCTGGACCTTTTCCGGGACATCGCAATATACGCAGTATTTT.

V gene TRBV7-9 combines with J gene TRBJ1-1; D is undetermined. Germline V lookup: CDR1 SEHNR, CDR2 FQNEAQ (reference sequence). This CDR3 spans 14 amino acids. V lost 0 bases and J lost 0, with 5 bases in between. The CDR3 nucleotides are TGTGCCAGCAGCTTAGCTGGGATGAACACTGAAGCTTTCTTT. Residues: CASSLAGMNTEAFF.

The chain links TRBV29-1 to TRBJ2-1; 11 bases map to TRBD2. The germline gives CDR1 SQVTM, CDR2 ANQGSEA. The CDR3 runs 16 residues. Trimming removed 4 bases from V and 9 bases from J; junction bases left unmatched: 14. The CDR3 bases are TGCAGCGTTGTCTCGGCCTTTCCTAGCGGGGGGATTGAGCAGTTCTTC. This encodes CSVVSAFPSGGIEQFF.

CDR3 residues: CASGRRGADTEAFF. The CDR3 coding sequence is TGTGCCAGTGGGAGACGGGGGGCTGACACTGAAGCTTTCTTT. V usage is TRBV19 and J usage is TRBJ1-1, with a weak D call TRBD1 (6 bases). Trimming left V 8 bases short and J 3 bases short, with 16 bases between. The CDR3 has 14 residues. Germline assignment: CDR1 LNHDA and CDR2 SQIVND (reference sequence). Full variable domain (outside the CDR3, taken from reference TRBV19 and TRBJ1-1): DGGITQSPKYLFRKEGQNVTLSCEQNLNHDAMYWYRQDPGQGLRLIYYSQIVNDFQKGDIAEGYSVSREKKESFPLTVTSAQKNPTAFYLCASGRRGADTEAFFGQGTRLTVV.

This clone was counted once. The rearrangement uses TRBV7-2 and TRBJ1-4; 8 nucleotides agree with TRBD1. CDR3 length equals 14 residues. Per the germline V gene, CDR1 is SGHTA and CDR2 is FQGNSA. V shed 5 bases and J 7 bases; nucleotides not matched to a gene: 6. The CDR3 protein is CASSRWTGTEKLFF. The CDR3 coding sequence is TGTGCCAGCAGCCGTTGGACAGGGACTGAAAAACTGTTTTTT.

This clone has just one count. The J gene is TRBJ2-2, the V gene TRBV30; D is possibly TRBD1 or TRBD2 (5 bases each). This CDR3 has 16 amino acids. Trimming cost V 2 bases and J 7 bases, with 20 bases left between them. The germline gives CDR1 GTSNPN, CDR2 SVGIG (reference sequence). DNA of the CDR3: TGTGCCTGGAGTAAAACTGGGGGAGCTCCGGTCGGGGAGCTGTTTTTT. It encodes CAWSKTGGAPVGELFF.

The chain carries TRBV27 and TRBJ1-6; 7 nucleotides agree with TRBD1. With 6 bases clipped from V and 8 bases from J, the junction kept 7 bases outside the gene matches. Germline V CDR1 and CDR2: MNHEY, SMNVEV (reference sequence). The CDR3 is 14 amino acids. CDR3 DNA sequence: TGTGCCAGCAGATACAGGGGCGACCATTCACCCCTCCACTTT. It encodes CASRYRGDHSPLHF.

The V and J genes are TRBV5-1 and TRBJ2-7; D is perhaps TRBD1 (6 bases). Germline V CDR1 and CDR2: SGHRS, YFSETQ. The CDR3 runs to 14 residues. Trimming stripped 0 bases from V and 4 bases from J, with 11 bases between. In DNA form, the CDR3 reads TGCGCCAGCAGCTTGGTAGCGACAGGATACGAGCAGTACTTC. Translated, it gives CASSLVATGYEQYF.

The genes are TRBV25-1 and TRBJ2-3; 7 bases match TRBD2. CDR1 MGHDK and CDR2 SYGVNS come from the germline V gene. CDR3 length equals 16 residues. With V trimmed by 3 bases and J by 6 bases, 12 bases remained unmatched. CDR3 protein: CASSDGSGALGDTQYF. CDR3 in DNA: TGTGCCAGCAGTGATGGGAGCGGGGCCCTAGGCGATACGCAGTATTTT.

The V call is TRBV13, the J call TRBJ1-2; 8 bases fit TRBD1. J gave up 7 bases and V 6 bases, and 7 bases lay outside the gene matches. The CDR3 contains 13 residues. CDR1 PRHDT and CDR2 FYEKMQ come from the germline V gene (reference sequence). The CDR3 sequence is CASSSDRVFGYTF. CDR3 nucleotides: TGTGCCAGCAGTTCGGACAGGGTTTTTGGCTACACCTTC.

This clone was observed once. The chain joins TRBV28 to TRBJ2-7, with 11 bases identical to TRBD1. The CDR3 sequence is 16 residues long. Germline CDR1 MDHEN, CDR2 SYDVKM. With V trimmed by 6 bases and J by 2 bases, 9 bases remained unmatched. The CDR3 spells CASRTSGTGGAYEQYF. As DNA, the CDR3 is TGTGCCAGCAGAACCTCTGGGACAGGGGGGGCCTACGAGCAGTACTTC. The full variable domain, rest sourced from reference TRBV28 and TRBJ2-7, is DVKVTQSSRYLVKRTGEKVFLECVQDMDHENMFWYRQDPGLGLRLIYFSYDVKMKEKGDIPEGYSVSREKKERFSLILESASTNQTSMYLCASRTSGTGGAYEQYFGPGTRLTVT.

The chain links TRBV28 to TRBJ2-7; D call uncertain. This CDR3 has 12 amino acids. CDR1 is MDHEN and CDR2 is SYDVKM in the germline V gene. Trimming left V 5 bases short and J 11 bases short, with 16 bases between. Here the CDR3 DNA reads TGTGCCAGCAGTCCCCTTGGAATCGGCGAGTACTTC. Amino acids: CASSPLGIGEYF.

The CDR3 reads CASSQVRSAQGKEKLFF. The CDR3 DNA is TGTGCCAGCAGCCAAGTTCGTTCCGCACAGGGCAAAGAAAAACTGTTTTTT. This chain links TRBV14 with TRBJ1-4, with D perhaps matching TRBD1 (6 bases). In germline, CDR1 is SGHDN, CDR2 FVKESK. Deletions cut 1 base from V and 8 bases from J, with 20 bases between. The CDR3 runs to 17 residues.

The V gene is TRBV7-9, the J gene TRBJ2-4; tentatively, D is TRBD1 or TRBD2 (5 bases each). With 5 bases removed from V and 7 bases from J, the gap between germline ends came to 24 bases. Germline V gene sequence: CDR1 SEHNR, CDR2 FQNEAQ (reference sequence). The CDR3 runs 17 residues. The CDR3 region is CASSLSSPGQKLNIQYF. In DNA form, the CDR3 reads TGTGCCAGCAGCCTCAGTAGCCCGGGGCAAAAACTTAACATTCAGTACTTC.

This sequence joins TRBV5-1 and TRBJ1-1; D not certain. Germline assignment: CDR1 SGHRS and CDR2 YFSETQ. The CDR3 runs to 14 residues. V lost 2 bases and J lost 4, with 12 bases in between. DNA of the CDR3: TGCGCCAGCAGCTTTGACCCCACAACCACTGAAGCTTTCTTT. Its translation is CASSFDPTTTEAFF.

V is TRBV5-1 and J is TRBJ1-6; no definite D call. The length of the CDR3 is 14 residues. CDR1 and CDR2 (germline): SGHRS, YFSETQ. Trimming shortened V by 1 base and J by 8 bases, and 10 bases separated the two germline ends. The CDR3 here is CASSLIGQDSPLHF. The CDR3 nucleotides are TGCGCCAGCAGCTTGATAGGGCAAGATTCACCCCTCCACTTT. Combining the CDR3 with reference TRBV5-1 and TRBJ1-6 gives the whole variable domain KAGVTQTPRYLIKTRGQQVTLSCSPISGHRSVSWYQQTPGQGLQFLFEYFSETQRNKGNFPGRFSGRQFSNSRSEMNVSTLELGDSALYLCASSLIGQDSPLHFGNGTRLTVT.

V gene TRBV7-9 combines with J gene TRBJ1-2; D uncertain. The germline gives CDR1 SEHNR, CDR2 FQNEAQ (reference sequence). Trimming removed 5 bases at V and 2 bases at J, with 24 bases between. The CDR3 is 18 amino acids. This chain's CDR3 is CASSRPTQNLARNYGYTF. As DNA, the CDR3 is TGTGCCAGCAGCCGCCCGACTCAGAACCTCGCAAGAAACTATGGCTACACCTTC.

This chain links TRBV15 with TRBJ1-5; possibly TRBD1 for D (6 bases). There are 17 residues in the CDR3. V lost 4 bases and J lost 4, with 20 bases in between. Germline CDR1 LNHNV, CDR2 YYDKDF (reference sequence). The CDR3 here is CATSTSFGQNRNQPQHF. In DNA, the CDR3 is TGTGCCACCAGCACTAGCTTTGGACAGAATCGGAATCAGCCCCAGCATTTT.